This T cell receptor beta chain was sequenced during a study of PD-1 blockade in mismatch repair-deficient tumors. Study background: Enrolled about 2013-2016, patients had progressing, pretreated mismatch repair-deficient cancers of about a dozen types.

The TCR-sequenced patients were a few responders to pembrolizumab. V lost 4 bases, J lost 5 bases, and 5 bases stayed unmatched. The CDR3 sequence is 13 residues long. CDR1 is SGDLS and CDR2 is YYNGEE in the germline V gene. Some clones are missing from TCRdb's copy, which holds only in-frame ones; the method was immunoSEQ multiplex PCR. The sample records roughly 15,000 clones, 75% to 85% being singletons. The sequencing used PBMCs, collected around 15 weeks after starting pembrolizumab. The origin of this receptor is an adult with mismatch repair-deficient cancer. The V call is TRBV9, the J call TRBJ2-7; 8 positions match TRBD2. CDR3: CASSFSGIDEQYF. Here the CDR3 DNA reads TGTGCCAGCAGCTTTAGCGGGATCGACGAGCAGTACTTC.